This T cell receptor beta chain derives from a study of CD8 T cells in ankylosing spondylitis. With regard to this clonotype: Its antigen remains unknown.

Study-level findings and limits: Reportedly, disease-linked clones are significantly enriched in ankylosing spondylitis patients' matched synovial fluid. Some of these motif variants have turned up before, in reports on reactive arthritis synovial fluid and blood. What appeared characteristic of ankylosing spondylitis blood was a TCR beta motif of eight highly homologous variants.

The V gene's germline CDR1 is SGHDT and CDR2 YYEEEE. This CDR3 is built from 14 residues. Trimming cost V 4 bases and J 6 bases, with 11 bases left between them. The TCR beta libraries were generated through quantitative 5'-RACE incorporating molecular barcodes. TCRdb independently ran MiXCR on the 5' RACE reads; one entry per CDR3 protein. The sample includes hundreds of thousands of distinct CDR3 sequences, about 25% of them seen just once. The J gene is TRBJ1-6, the V gene TRBV5-6; D perhaps matches TRBD1 (5 bases). The clonotype originates from a male donor with ankylosing spondylitis. Material: blood, either unsorted or a sorted T cell fraction (not recorded which). The CDR3 region is CASSPGYSNSPLHF. The CDR3 coding sequence is TGTGCCAGCAGCCCAGGGTACTCTAATTCACCCCTCCACTTT.